The 21 T cell receptor beta chains reported below all come from one sample, sequenced in a study of blood T cell repertoires in COVID-19 (dated by TCRdb to the early 2020s). The method was the immunoSEQ multiplex PCR assay. Sourced from immuneACCESS, this table was stored by TCRdb with only in-frame sequences that have V and J called. A share of the clones is absent; for the studies checked, an unresolved V gene accounts for under half, and the remainder has no known explanation. The sample includes 85,000 to 130,000 clones, with roughly four fifths observed a single time. The ten largest make up about 4.8% of the sample. The sample was peripheral blood. The receptors derive from a man aged 55 to 69 with acute or convalescent COVID-19.

V is TRBV19 and J is TRBJ1-1; D may be TRBD1 (5 bases). Germline V gene lookup returns CDR1 LNHDA and CDR2 SQIVND (reference sequence). The length of the CDR3 is 14 residues. V lost 6 bases and J 5 bases, leaving 16 bases between the germline ends. This chain's CDR3 is CASSSQGRYTEAFF. The CDR3 coding sequence is TGTGCCAGTAGCTCCCAGGGCAGGTATACTGAAGCTTTCTTT.

This chain joins TRBV5-6 and TRBJ2-7; no reliable D call. This CDR3 spans 14 amino acids. CDR1 is SGHDT, CDR2 YYEEEE, per germline. The ends were cut back, 1 base at V and 0 bases at J, with 8 bases in the middle. The CDR3 DNA follows: TGTGCCAGCAGCTTGCCTAGGAGCTCCTACGAGCAGTACTTC. Its protein product is CASSLPRSSYEQYF.

This chain links TRBV27 with TRBJ2-5; possibly TRBD2 for D (5 bases). This CDR3 is built from 16 residues. V was pared by 5 bases and J by 4 bases, with 20 bases between. The V gene's germline CDR1 is MNHEY and CDR2 SMNVEV (reference sequence). CDR3 residues: CASSPHKGSRGETQYF. The CDR3, as DNA: TGTGCCAGCAGTCCCCATAAGGGCTCTCGGGGAGAGACCCAGTACTTC.

The sample holds a few counts of this clone. The chain combines TRBV25-1 with TRBJ2-1, with 16 bases lining up with TRBD2. Germline assignment: CDR1 MGHDK and CDR2 SYGVNS. Trimming cost V 7 bases and J 4 bases; bases outside gene matches: 10. This CDR3 comprises 18 residues. The DNA of the CDR3 is TGTGCCAGCACTCCGGGACTAGCGGGAGGGAATGCTTACAATGAGCAGTTCTTC. Protein: CASTPGLAGGNAYNEQFF.

V usage is TRBV30 and J usage is TRBJ1-2, with 8 positions matching TRBD1. Trimming took 4 bases from V and 5 from J; bases not matched to a gene: 9. The CDR3 covers 14 residues. Per the germline V gene, CDR1 is GTSNPN and CDR2 is SVGIG (reference sequence). The CDR3 protein is CAWKPRTGWYGYTF. The CDR3 DNA is TGTGCCTGGAAACCCCGGACAGGGTGGTATGGCTACACCTTC. The variable domain in full, with the rest retrieved from reference TRBV30 and TRBJ1-2, is SQTIHQWPATLVQPVGSPLSLECTVEGTSNPNLYWYRQAAGRGLQLLFYSVGIGQISSEVPQNLSASRPQDRQFILSSKKLLLSDSGFYLCAWKPRTGWYGYTFGSGTRLTVV.

The chain joins TRBV4-1 to TRBJ1-6; the D gene is possibly TRBD1 (6 bases). Trimming took off 3 bases at V and 7 bases at J, with 19 bases between the two ends. Looked up from germline, CDR1 is MGHRA and CDR2 is YSYEKL. The CDR3 is 17 amino acids. CDR3: CASSHPPGGQPNSPLHF. Here the CDR3 DNA reads TGCGCCAGCAGCCATCCCCCGGGGGGACAACCAAATTCACCCCTCCACTTT.

This clone was counted between two and nine times. This CDR3 is also generated by other DNA sequences in the sample. The CDR3 loop reads CASSSGQFYGYTF. In DNA form, the CDR3 reads TGTGCCAGCAGCTCCGGACAGTTCTATGGCTACACCTTC. The chain employs TRBV7-2 and TRBJ1-2; tentatively, D is TRBD1 (6 bases). Germline assignment: CDR1 SGHTA and CDR2 FQGNSA. Trimming removed 4 bases from V and 4 bases from J, with 10 bases in between. This CDR3 region has 13 residues.

This chain uses TRBV3-1 (or the pseudogene TRBV3-2) with TRBJ1-1, with 7 bases fitting TRBD1. The CDR3 covers 14 residues. J was trimmed by 6 bases and V by 4 bases; bases with no gene match: 8. Per the germline V gene, CDR1 is LGHDT and CDR2 is YNNKEL (reference sequence). CDR3 sequence: CASSLSDRVAEAFF. The CDR3 bases are TGTGCCAGCAGCCTTTCCGACAGGGTGGCTGAAGCTTTCTTT.

This chain's CDR3 is CASSSPGTGGNQPQHF. In DNA, the CDR3 is TGTGCCAGCAGCTCCCCCGGGACAGGGGGCAATCAGCCCCAGCATTTT. J is TRBJ1-5 and V is TRBV28; 10 nucleotides line up with TRBD1. CDR3 size: 16 residues. In germline, CDR1 is MDHEN, CDR2 SYDVKM. The trim removed 6 bases at V and 2 bases at J, leaving 7 bases unmatched.

This rearrangement joins TRBV27 to TRBJ2-4; D ambiguous. Germline CDR1 MNHEY, CDR2 SMNVEV (reference sequence). Between the trimmed V and J ends, which lost 10 bases and 1 base, there was a span of 32 bases. The CDR3 sequence is 20 residues long. The CDR3 DNA reads TGTGCCATCATCCCCTTCCCCCAGGTTTTGTCGTACGAGGCCAAAAACATTCAGTACTTC. As protein: CAIIPFPQVLSYEAKNIQYF.

The chain combines TRBV5-1 with TRBJ2-6, with TRBD1 matching over 9 bases. This CDR3 is 16 amino acids long. Trimming removed 3 bases from V and 4 bases from J; junction bases left unmatched: 5. Germline V CDR1 and CDR2: SGHRS, YFSETQ. The CDR3 spells CASSWRTGAGANVLTF. The CDR3 DNA is TGCGCCAGCAGCTGGCGGACAGGGGCCGGGGCCAACGTCCTGACTTTC.

V gene TRBV7-8 combines with J gene TRBJ1-2, with D possibly being TRBD1 (5 bases). Trimming left V 5 bases short and J 1 base short, with 14 bases between. The CDR3 is 15 amino acids. The germline gives CDR1 SGHVS, CDR2 FQNEAQ. This CDR3 is CASSTTGGINYGYTF. The CDR3 DNA is TGTGCCAGCAGCACAACAGGAGGGATTAACTATGGCTACACCTTC.

V and J are TRBV29-1 and TRBJ2-1, with 8 bases fitting TRBD2. Germline trimming cut 3 bases from V and 9 bases from J; bases unmatched to any gene: 13. The CDR3 loop spans 15 amino acids. Germline V gene lookup returns CDR1 SQVTM and CDR2 ANQGSEA. The CDR3 region has the DNA TGCAGCGTTGACGGACTAGCTTTCGGTCTTCCTGAGCAGTTCTTC. This codes for CSVDGLAFGLPEQFF.

The genes are TRBV30 and TRBJ1-1; D might be TRBD1 (6 bases). There are 13 residues in the CDR3. Germline-derived CDR1 and CDR2 are GTSNPN and SVGIG (reference sequence). The CDR3 spells CAQNRAPNTEAFF. In nucleotides, the CDR3 is TGTGCACAAAACAGGGCTCCAAACACTGAAGCTTTCTTT.

This rearrangement joins TRBV4-1 to TRBJ1-5; D unresolved. The CDR3 is made up of 16 amino acids. Deletions cut 1 base from V and 3 bases from J, with 13 bases between. The germline V gene encodes CDR1 MGHRA and CDR2 YSYEKL. CDR3: CASSQGDSGTNQPQHF. The CDR3 nucleotides read TGCGCCAGCAGCCAAGGAGATTCAGGAACCAATCAGCCCCAGCATTTT.

This chain uses TRBV10-1 with TRBJ2-1; no clear D gene. The length of the CDR3 is 13 residues. V dropped 5 bases and J dropped 4 bases, with 9 bases sitting between them. Germline-derived CDR1 and CDR2 are WNHNN and SYGVQD (reference sequence). The CDR3 DNA sequence: TGCGCCAGCAGTCCAAGCCCGTACAATGAGCAGTTCTTC. Translation gives CASSPSPYNEQFF.

J is TRBJ1-5 and V is TRBV2; D possibly corresponds to TRBD1 (5 bases). V was pared by 5 bases and J by 3 bases, with 14 bases between. The CDR3 sequence is 15 residues long. Germline V gives CDR1 SNHLY, CDR2 FYNNEI. The chain's CDR3 is CASSLAQGHNQPQHF. In nucleotides, the CDR3 is TGTGCCAGCAGTTTAGCCCAGGGCCACAATCAGCCCCAGCATTTT. Complete variable domain (other parts from reference TRBV2 and TRBJ1-5): EPEVTQTPSHQVTQMGQEVILRCVPISNHLYFYWYRQILGQKVEFLVSFYNNEISEKSEIFDDQFSVERPDGSNFTLKIRSTKLEDSAMYFCASSLAQGHNQPQHFGDGTRLSIL.

The chain employs TRBV12-3 or TRBV12-4 and TRBJ2-3; D is uncertain. The CDR3 runs 13 residues. Trimming took 3 bases from V and 2 from J, leaving 6 bases between them. CDR3 loop: CASSFPTTDTQYF. As DNA, the CDR3 is TGTGCCAGCAGTTTTCCTACCACAGATACGCAGTATTTT.

V usage is TRBV5-1 and J usage is TRBJ1-4, with TRBD1 identical over 9 bases. Trimming cost V 4 bases and J 6 bases; bases outside gene matches: 4. The CDR3 length is 14 residues. Germline assignment: CDR1 SGHRS and CDR2 YFSETQ. CDR3 in DNA: TGCGCCAGCAGCCCGGGACAGGGTTATGAAAAACTGTTTTTT. This sequence encodes CASSPGQGYEKLFF.

The chain joins TRBV9 to TRBJ2-5, with a tentative D call TRBD1 (6 bases). Trimming stripped 0 bases from V and 2 bases from J, with 11 bases between. The germline CDR1 and CDR2 sequences are SGDLS and YYNGEE. This CDR3 spans 15 amino acids. The CDR3 sequence: CASSVGGQRQETQYF. The CDR3 DNA reads TGTGCCAGCAGCGTAGGGGGACAACGACAAGAGACCCAGTACTTC.

The chain combines TRBV12-3 or TRBV12-4 with TRBJ1-5; D remains ambiguous. The CDR3 sequence is 12 residues long. V dropped 3 bases and J dropped 5 bases, with 5 bases sitting between them. For the CDR3, the DNA is TGTGCCAGCAGTTTCGGTGATCAGCCCCAGCATTTT. Amino acid sequence: CASSFGDQPQHF.